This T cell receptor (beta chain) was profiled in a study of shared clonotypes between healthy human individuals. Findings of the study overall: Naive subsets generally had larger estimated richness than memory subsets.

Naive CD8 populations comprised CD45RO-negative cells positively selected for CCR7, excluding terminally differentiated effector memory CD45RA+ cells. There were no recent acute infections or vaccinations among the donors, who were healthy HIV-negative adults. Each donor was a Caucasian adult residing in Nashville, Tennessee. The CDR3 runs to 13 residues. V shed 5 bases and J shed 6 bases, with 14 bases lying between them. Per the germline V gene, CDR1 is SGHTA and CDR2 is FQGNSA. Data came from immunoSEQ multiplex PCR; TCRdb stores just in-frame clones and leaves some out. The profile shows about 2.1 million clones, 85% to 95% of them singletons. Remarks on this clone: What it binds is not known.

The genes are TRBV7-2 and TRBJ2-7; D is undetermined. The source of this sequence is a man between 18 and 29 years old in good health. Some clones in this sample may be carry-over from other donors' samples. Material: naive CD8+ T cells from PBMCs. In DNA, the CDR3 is TGTGCCAGCAGCCCATTCCGCGAGCGCGAGCAGTACTTC. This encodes CASSPFREREQYF.